This T cell receptor (beta chain) was obtained from a study of T cells in Graves' hyperthyroidism and ophthalmopathy. Study-level points and caveats: Ophthalmopathy was told apart from stable hyperthyroidism by a 13 V-J model. Expanded thyroid clonotypes (above 0.001) were mostly also found in blood.

Only a few counts were recorded for this clonotype. Antigen specificity is unknown. Hyperthyroidism had been newly diagnosed in patients aged 18 to 65, and its duration was under 2 months. Those patients with uncontrolled infection, other autoimmune disease, pregnancy or lactation were excluded. The source material, RNA transcripts, was used to amplify TCR beta CDR3 regions. The primer set for the first-round RT-PCR of the TCR CDR3 was HTBI. TCRdb recomputed calls from the multiplex PCR reads with MiXCR, one row per CDR3 protein. The data show around 500,000 distinct CDR3 sequences, 14% seen once. This CDR3 is 15 amino acids long. CDR1 and CDR2 (germline): MNHNS, SASEGT. After removal of 6 bases from V and 1 base from J, the junction contained 8 bases not matched to a gene.

V gene TRBV6-1 combines with J gene TRBJ2-5, with 7 bases aligning to TRBD1. The source is a woman aged 18-29 years with Graves' hyperthyroidism. Sequenced material: blood. CDR3 sequence: CASSSDWDSQETQYF. CDR3 DNA: TGTGCCAGCAGCTCTGACTGGGACAGCCAAGAGACCCAGTACTTC.